This T cell receptor (beta chain) was recovered during a study of shared clonotypes between healthy human individuals. Unsorted material relied on 85 million to 95 million PBMCs as the source of genomic DNA. This clone has just one count. Trimming took off 4 bases at V and 3 bases at J, with 21 bases between the two ends. The CDR3 is 17 residues long. The V gene's germline CDR1 is SGDLS and CDR2 YYNGEE. Every subset's genomic DNA went evenly onto several immunoSEQ plates. Sequencing was performed with immunoSEQ multiplex PCR; in TCRdb, only in-frame clones are kept and a portion is missing. The sample gives 450,000 to 600,000 clones, roughly 78% of which show up once; roughly 13% is in the top ten.

The sequencing sample was made of PBMCs. V is TRBV9 and J is TRBJ2-3; D is perhaps TRBD1 (6 bases). This TCR came from a woman aged 40 to 50 in good health. Some clones in this sample may be carry-over from other donors' samples. The DNA for the CDR3 is TGTGCCAGCAGCCCGACCCAGGGACACCGGTGGACAGATACGCAGTATTTT. It encodes CASSPTQGHRWTDTQYF.